This T cell receptor beta chain emerged from a study of patients and donors after allogeneic stem cell transplantation. This clonotype was seen more than once but under ten times. TCRdb analysed the RT-PCR reads with MiXCR anew, one entry per CDR3 protein. The sample records hundreds of thousands of distinct CDR3 sequences, approximately 16% being singletons. V was trimmed by 4 bases and J by 7 bases, leaving 10 bases between them. This CDR3 has 13 amino acids. The specimen sequenced was blood, either unsorted or a sorted T cell fraction (not recorded which). This TCR was sampled from a human donor who was either an allogeneic HSCT recipient or a stem cell or donor lymphocyte infusion donor (not recorded which). It is not recorded whose cells these are; they may come from a transplant donor. The chain is built from TRBV12-3 or TRBV12-4 and TRBJ1-4; D is perhaps TRBD1 (5 bases). This chain's CDR3 is CASSSGYREKLFF. Here the CDR3 DNA reads TGTGCCAGCAGTTCAGGGTATCGTGAAAAACTGTTTTTT.